This TCR beta chain was retrieved from a study of PD-1 blockade in classical Hodgkin lymphoma. Study-level information: Intravenous delivery of nivolumab at 3 mg/kg to patients occurred every 2 weeks.

Germline lookup yields CDR1 SGHVS and CDR2 FNYEAQ. After removal of 5 bases from V and 7 bases from J, the junction contained 16 bases not matched to a gene. The length of the CDR3 is 17 residues. Relapse after autologous stem cell transplantation occurred in every patient, and brentuximab vedotin exposure varied. Using immunoSEQ multiplex PCR, the repertoire was profiled, and TCRdb retains in-frame clones only, with some absent. This table has under 30,000 clones, approximately 74% appearing once. The origin of this receptor is a human donor with classical Hodgkin lymphoma. J is TRBJ2-1 and V is TRBV7-6; TRBD2 agrees at 8 bases. The specimen comprised peripheral blood mononuclear cells (PBMCs), sampled at baseline. CDR3 DNA: TGTGCCAGCAGCCCCCTGCCCCCCCTTACTAGCGGAAATGAGCAGTTCTTC. It yields the protein CASSPLPPLTSGNEQFF.